This T cell receptor beta chain came from a study of control samples from healthy donors and cancer patients. V was shortened by 0 bases and J by 0 bases, with 3 bases between the two germline ends. Germline CDR1 GTSNPN, CDR2 SVGIG (reference sequence). CDR3 length: 12 residues. The data were produced by immunoSEQ multiplex PCR, yet TCRdb's version contains in-frame clones alone and is incomplete. The data show 80,000 to 100,000 clones, 70% to 90% seen once. Sequencing input: blood. The V gene is TRBV30, the J gene TRBJ2-7; no clear D gene. The receptor was derived from a man aged 30 to 45 in good health. This chain's CDR3 is CAWSVSSYEQYF. CDR3 coding DNA: TGTGCCTGGAGTGTCTCCTCCTACGAGCAGTACTTC. Variable domain in full (rest from reference TRBV30 and TRBJ2-7): SQTIHQWPATLVQPVGSPLSLECTVEGTSNPNLYWYRQAAGRGLQLLFYSVGIGQISSEVPQNLSASRPQDRQFILSSKKLLLSDSGFYLCAWSVSSYEQYFGPGTRLTVT.